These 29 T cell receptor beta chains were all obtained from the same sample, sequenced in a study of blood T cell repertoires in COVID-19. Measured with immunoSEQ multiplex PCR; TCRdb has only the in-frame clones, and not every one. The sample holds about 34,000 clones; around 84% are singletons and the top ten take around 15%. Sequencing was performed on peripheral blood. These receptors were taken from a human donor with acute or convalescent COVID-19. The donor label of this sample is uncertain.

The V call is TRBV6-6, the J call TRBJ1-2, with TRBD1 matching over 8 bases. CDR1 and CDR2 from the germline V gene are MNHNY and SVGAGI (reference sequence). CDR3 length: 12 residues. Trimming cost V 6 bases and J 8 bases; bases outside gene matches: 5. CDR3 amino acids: CASRAGGGGYTF. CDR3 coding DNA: TGTGCCAGCAGAGCAGGGGGCGGCGGCTACACCTTC.

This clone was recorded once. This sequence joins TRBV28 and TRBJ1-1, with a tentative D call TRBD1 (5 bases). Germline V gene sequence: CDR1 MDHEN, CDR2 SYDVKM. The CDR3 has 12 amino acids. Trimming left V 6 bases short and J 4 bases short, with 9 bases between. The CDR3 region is CASREQVTEAFF. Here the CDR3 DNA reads TGTGCCAGCAGAGAACAGGTCACTGAAGCTTTCTTT.

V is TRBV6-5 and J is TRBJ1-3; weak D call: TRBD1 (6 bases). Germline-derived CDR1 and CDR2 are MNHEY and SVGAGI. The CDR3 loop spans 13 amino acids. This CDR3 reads CATRGLLGDTIYF. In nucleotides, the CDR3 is TGTGCGACCAGGGGTCTCCTAGGGGACACCATATATTTT.

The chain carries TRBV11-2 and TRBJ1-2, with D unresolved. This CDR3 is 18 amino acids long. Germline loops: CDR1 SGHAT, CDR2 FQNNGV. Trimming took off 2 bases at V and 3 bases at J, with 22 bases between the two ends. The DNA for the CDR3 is TGTGCCAGCAGCTTAAGCGGTCCTCTCGTTAGCTTGGACTATGGCTACACCTTC. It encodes CASSLSGPLVSLDYGYTF. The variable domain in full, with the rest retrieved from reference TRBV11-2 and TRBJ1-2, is EAGVAQSPRYKIIEKRQSVAFWCNPISGHATLYWYQQILGQGPKLLIQFQNNGVVDDSQLPKDRFSAERLKGVDSTLKIQPAKLEDSAVYLCASSLSGPLVSLDYGYTFGSGTRLTVV.

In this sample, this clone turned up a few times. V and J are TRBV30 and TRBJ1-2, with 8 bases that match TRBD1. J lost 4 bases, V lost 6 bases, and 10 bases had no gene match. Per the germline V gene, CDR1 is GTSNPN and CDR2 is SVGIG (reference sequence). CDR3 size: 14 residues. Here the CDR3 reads CACKGDRRFYGYTF. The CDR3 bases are TGTGCCTGTAAGGGGGACAGGAGATTCTATGGCTACACCTTC.

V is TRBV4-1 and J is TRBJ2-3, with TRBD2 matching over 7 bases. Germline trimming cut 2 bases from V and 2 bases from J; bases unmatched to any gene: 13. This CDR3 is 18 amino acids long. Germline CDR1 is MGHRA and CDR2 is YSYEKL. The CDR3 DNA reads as TGCGCCAGCAGCCAACACACCTGGGGGGGGGAGTACACAGATACGCAGTATTTT. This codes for CASSQHTWGGEYTDTQYF.

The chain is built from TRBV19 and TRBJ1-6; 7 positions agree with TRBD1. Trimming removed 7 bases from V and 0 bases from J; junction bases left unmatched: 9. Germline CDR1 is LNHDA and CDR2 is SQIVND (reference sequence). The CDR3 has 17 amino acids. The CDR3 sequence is CASTLTTGSSYNSPLHF. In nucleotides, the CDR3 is TGTGCCAGTACCCTAACGACAGGGAGCTCCTATAATTCACCCCTCCACTTT. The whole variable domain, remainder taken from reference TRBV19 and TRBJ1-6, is DGGITQSPKYLFRKEGQNVTLSCEQNLNHDAMYWYRQDPGQGLRLIYYSQIVNDFQKGDIAEGYSVSREKKESFPLTVTSAQKNPTAFYLCASTLTTGSSYNSPLHFGNGTRLTVT.

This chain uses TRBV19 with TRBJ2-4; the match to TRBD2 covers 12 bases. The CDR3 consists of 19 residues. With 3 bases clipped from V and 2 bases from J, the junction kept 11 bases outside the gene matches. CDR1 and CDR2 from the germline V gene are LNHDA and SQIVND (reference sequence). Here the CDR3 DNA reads TGTGCCAGTAGTATGGGTTTAGGACTAGCGGGAAGCTCCAAAAACATTCAGTACTTC. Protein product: CASSMGLGLAGSSKNIQYF.

CDR3 residues: CASSLVVPPGYEQFF. CDR3 DNA: TGTGCCAGCAGCTTAGTGGTTCCGCCAGGCTATGAGCAGTTCTTC. The chain is built from TRBV11-3 and TRBJ2-1; D ambiguous. CDR1 is SGHNT, CDR2 YENEEA, per germline. The ends were cut back, 1 base at V and 8 bases at J, with 15 bases in the middle. The CDR3 totals 15 residues.

The CDR3 DNA reads as TGTGCCAGCAGCTTAGAATACCAGGGTAGCTATGGCTACACCTTC. Amino acids: CASSLEYQGSYGYTF. V usage is TRBV7-9 and J usage is TRBJ1-2; TRBD1 might be the D (5 bases). V was trimmed by 1 base and J by 4 bases, leaving 13 bases between them. The CDR3 covers 15 residues. CDR1 and CDR2 from the germline V gene are SEHNR and FQNEAQ (reference sequence).

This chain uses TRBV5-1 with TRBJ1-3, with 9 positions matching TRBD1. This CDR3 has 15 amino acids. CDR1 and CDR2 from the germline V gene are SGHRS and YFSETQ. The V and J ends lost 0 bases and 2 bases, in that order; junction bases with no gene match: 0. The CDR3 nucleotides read TGCGCCAGCAGCTTGGGGGACAGGGCTGGAAACACCATATATTTT. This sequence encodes CASSLGDRAGNTIYF.

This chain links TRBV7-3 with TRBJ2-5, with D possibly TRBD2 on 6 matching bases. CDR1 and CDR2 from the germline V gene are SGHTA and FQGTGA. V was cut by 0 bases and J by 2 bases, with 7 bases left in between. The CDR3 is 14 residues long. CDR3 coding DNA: TGTGCCAGCAGCTTAACTAGCGGTCAAGAGACCCAGTACTTC. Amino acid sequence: CASSLTSGQETQYF.

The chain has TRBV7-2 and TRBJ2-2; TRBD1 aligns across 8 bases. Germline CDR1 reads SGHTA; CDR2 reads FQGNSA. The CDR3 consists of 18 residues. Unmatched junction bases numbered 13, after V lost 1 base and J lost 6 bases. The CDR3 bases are TGTGCCAGCAGCTTAGAAGGTTCCAGGGGGCGATTCGCCGGGGAGCTGTTTTTT. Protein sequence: CASSLEGSRGRFAGELFF.

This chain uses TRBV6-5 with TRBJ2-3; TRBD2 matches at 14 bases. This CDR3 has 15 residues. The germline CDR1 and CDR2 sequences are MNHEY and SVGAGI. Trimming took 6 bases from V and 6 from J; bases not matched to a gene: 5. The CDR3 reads CASSETSGRGDTQYF. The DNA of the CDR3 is TGTGCCAGCAGCGAGACTAGCGGGAGGGGGGATACGCAGTATTTT.

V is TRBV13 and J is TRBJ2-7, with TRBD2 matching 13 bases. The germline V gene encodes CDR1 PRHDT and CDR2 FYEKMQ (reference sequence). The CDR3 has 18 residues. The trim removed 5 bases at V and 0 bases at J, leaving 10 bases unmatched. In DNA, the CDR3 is TGTGCCAGCAGCCCTAGGACTAGCGGGAGTCTACCCTCCTACGAGCAGTACTTC. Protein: CASSPRTSGSLPSYEQYF.

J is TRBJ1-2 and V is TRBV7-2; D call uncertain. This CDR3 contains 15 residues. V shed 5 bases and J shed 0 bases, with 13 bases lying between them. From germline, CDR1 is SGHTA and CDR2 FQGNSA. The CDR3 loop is CASSVVGGSNYGYTF. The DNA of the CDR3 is TGTGCCAGCAGCGTCGTGGGAGGCTCTAACTATGGCTACACCTTC.

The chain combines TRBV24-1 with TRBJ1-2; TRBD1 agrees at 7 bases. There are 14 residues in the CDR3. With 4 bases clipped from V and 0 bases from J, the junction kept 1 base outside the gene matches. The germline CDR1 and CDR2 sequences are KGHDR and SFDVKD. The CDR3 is CATSEGQPNYGYTF. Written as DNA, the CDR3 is TGTGCCACCAGTGAGGGACAGCCTAACTATGGCTACACCTTC.

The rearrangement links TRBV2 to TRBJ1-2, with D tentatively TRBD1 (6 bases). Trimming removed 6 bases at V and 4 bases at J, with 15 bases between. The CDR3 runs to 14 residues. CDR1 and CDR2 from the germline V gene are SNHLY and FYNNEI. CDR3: CASRPGDRGYGYTF. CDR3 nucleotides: TGTGCCAGCAGGCCAGGGGACCGTGGCTATGGCTACACCTTC.

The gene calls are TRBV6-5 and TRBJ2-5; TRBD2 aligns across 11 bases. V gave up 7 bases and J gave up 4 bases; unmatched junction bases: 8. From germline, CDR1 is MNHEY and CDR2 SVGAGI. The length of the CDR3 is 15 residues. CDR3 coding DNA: TGTGCCAGCACTCAGACTAGCGGGATTGGAGAGACCCAGTACTTC. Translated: CASTQTSGIGETQYF.

CDR3 region: CASSSMVADTQYF. In DNA, the CDR3 is TGTGCCAGCAGCTCCATGGTAGCAGATACGCAGTATTTT. The chain couples TRBV7-2 to TRBJ2-3, with D unresolved. There are 13 residues in the CDR3. Trimming cost V 4 bases and J 4 bases, with 9 bases left between them. CDR1 SGHTA and CDR2 FQGNSA come from the germline V gene. Complete variable domain (other parts from reference TRBV7-2 and TRBJ2-3): GAGVSQSPSNKVTEKGKDVELRCDPISGHTALYWYRQSLGQGLEFLIYFQGNSAPDKSGLPSDRFSAERTGGSVSTLTIQRTQQEDSAVYLCASSSMVADTQYFGPGTRLTVL.

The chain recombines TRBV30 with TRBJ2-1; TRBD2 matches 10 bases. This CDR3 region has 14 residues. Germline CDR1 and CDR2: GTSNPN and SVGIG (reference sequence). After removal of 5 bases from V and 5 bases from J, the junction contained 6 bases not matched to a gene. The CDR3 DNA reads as TGTGCCTGGGACGGGACTAGCGCCCACAATGAGCAGTTCTTC. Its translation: CAWDGTSAHNEQFF.

The CDR3 DNA reads as TGTGCCAGCAGCCCCTATCGACAGGGGGCGTACGAGCAGTACTTC. Residues: CASSPYRQGAYEQYF. V gene TRBV13 combines with J gene TRBJ2-7, with TRBD1 identical over 10 bases. CDR3 length: 15 amino acids. Germline lookup yields CDR1 PRHDT and CDR2 FYEKMQ (reference sequence). V shed 5 bases and J 4 bases; nucleotides not matched to a gene: 8. The variable domain in full, with the rest retrieved from reference TRBV13 and TRBJ2-7, is AAGVIQSPRHLIKEKRETATLKCYPIPRHDTVYWYQQGPGQDPQFLISFYEKMQSDKGSIPDRFSAQQFSDYHSELNMSSLELGDSALYFCASSPYRQGAYEQYFGPGTRLTVT.

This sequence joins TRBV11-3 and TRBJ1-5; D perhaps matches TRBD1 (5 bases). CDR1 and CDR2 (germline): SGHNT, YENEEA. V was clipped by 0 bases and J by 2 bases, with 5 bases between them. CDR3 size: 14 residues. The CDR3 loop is CASSLEGGNQPQHF. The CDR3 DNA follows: TGTGCCAGCAGCTTAGAAGGGGGCAATCAGCCCCAGCATTTT.

In nucleotides, the CDR3 is TGTGCCAGCAGTTCAAGGGACAGACCCTATGGCTACACCTTC. This sequence encodes CASSSRDRPYGYTF. The V gene is TRBV28, the J gene TRBJ1-2; 7 positions agree with TRBD1. From germline, CDR1 is MDHEN and CDR2 SYDVKM. Trimming removed 4 bases from V and 4 bases from J; junction bases left unmatched: 6. This CDR3 region has 14 residues.

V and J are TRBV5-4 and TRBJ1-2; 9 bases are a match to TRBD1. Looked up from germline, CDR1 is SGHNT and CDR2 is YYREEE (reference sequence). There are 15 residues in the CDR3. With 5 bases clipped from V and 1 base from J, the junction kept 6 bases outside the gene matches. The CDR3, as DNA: TGTGCCAGCAGTTCCGGGACAGGGAATAACTATGGCTACACCTTC. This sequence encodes CASSSGTGNNYGYTF.

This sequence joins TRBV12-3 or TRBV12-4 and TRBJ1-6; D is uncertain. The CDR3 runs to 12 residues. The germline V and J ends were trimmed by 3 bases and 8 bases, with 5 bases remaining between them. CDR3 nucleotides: TGTGCCAGCAGTTTGAGGGATTCACCCCTCCACTTT. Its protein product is CASSLRDSPLHF.

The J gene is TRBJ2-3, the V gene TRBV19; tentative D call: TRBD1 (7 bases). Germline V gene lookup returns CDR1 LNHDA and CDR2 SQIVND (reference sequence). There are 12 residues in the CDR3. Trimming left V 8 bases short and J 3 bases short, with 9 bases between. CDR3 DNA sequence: TGTGCCAGTCAGGGGGGTACAGATACGCAGTATTTT. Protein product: CASQGGTDTQYF.

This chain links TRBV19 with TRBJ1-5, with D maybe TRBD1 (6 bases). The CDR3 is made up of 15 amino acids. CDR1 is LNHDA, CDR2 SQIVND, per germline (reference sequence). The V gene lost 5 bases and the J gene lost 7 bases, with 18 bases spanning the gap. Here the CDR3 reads CASSLLTGPRQPQHF. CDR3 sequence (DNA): TGTGCCAGTAGTCTCTTAACAGGGCCCAGGCAGCCCCAGCATTTT.

The CDR3 coding sequence is TGCGCCAGCAGCTCAGGGACTAGCACGGTCTACGAGCAGTACTTC. Amino acids: CASSSGTSTVYEQYF. The chain recombines TRBV5-1 with TRBJ2-7, with 9 bases lining up with TRBD2. V trimming: 3 bases; J trimming: 3 bases; junction bases outside the gene matches: 7. CDR3 length equals 15 residues. Germline V gives CDR1 SGHRS, CDR2 YFSETQ. Drawing the rest from reference TRBV5-1 and TRBJ2-7, the complete variable domain is KAGVTQTPRYLIKTRGQQVTLSCSPISGHRSVSWYQQTPGQGLQFLFEYFSETQRNKGNFPGRFSGRQFSNSRSEMNVSTLELGDSALYLCASSSGTSTVYEQYFGPGTRLTVT.